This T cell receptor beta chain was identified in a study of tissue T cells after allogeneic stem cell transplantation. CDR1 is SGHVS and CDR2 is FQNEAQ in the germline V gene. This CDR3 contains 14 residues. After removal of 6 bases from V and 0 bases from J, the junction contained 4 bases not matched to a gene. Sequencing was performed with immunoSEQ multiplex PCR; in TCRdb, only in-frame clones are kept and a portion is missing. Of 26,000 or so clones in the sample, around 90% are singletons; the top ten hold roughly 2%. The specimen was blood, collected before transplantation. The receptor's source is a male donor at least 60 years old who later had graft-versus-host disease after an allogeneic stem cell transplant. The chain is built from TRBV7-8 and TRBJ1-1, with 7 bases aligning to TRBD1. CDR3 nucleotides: TGTGCCAGCAGACAGGGACAGATGAACACTGAAGCTTTCTTT. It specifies CASRQGQMNTEAFF.